One sample yielded the 5 T cell receptor beta chains listed below, sequenced in a study of post-analysis software for immune sequencing data. Study-wide results and caveats: Relative to controls, patients had several TRBV segments at higher frequency, with TRBV5-6, TRBV5-1 and TRBV20-1 among these.

Unique molecular identifiers featured in each of the TCR beta cDNA libraries. TCRdb analysed the PCR reads with MiXCR anew, one entry per CDR3 protein. This table holds around 190,000 distinct CDR3 sequences, approximately 28% found once. What these receptors recognize is not known. Sequenced material: blood. These receptors all come from a girl younger than 18 with multiple sclerosis.

On this clonotype: A much larger clone differs from this one at a single base, so this may be a read error. The rearrangement uses TRBV6-5 and TRBJ2-1; D is perhaps TRBD2 (6 bases). The V end was cut by 2 bases, the J end by 8 bases, with 13 bases between. The CDR3 covers 14 residues. CDR1 and CDR2 from the germline V gene are MNHEY and SVGAGI. CDR3 residues: CASSYRGSGYEQFF. In nucleotides, the CDR3 is TGTGCCAGCAGTTACAGGGGTAGCGGCTATGAGCAGTTCTTC.

This clonotype was counted only a few times. The rearrangement links TRBV2 to TRBJ1-1, with D uncertain. CDR3 length: 13 amino acids. V lost 8 bases and J 2 bases, leaving 12 bases between the germline ends. From germline, CDR1 is SNHLY and CDR2 FYNNEI. The CDR3 spells CASVKGPNTEAFF. As DNA, the CDR3 is TGTGCCAGCGTAAAGGGCCCAAACACTGAAGCTTTCTTT.

This clonotype has a count of ten or more. CDR3 region: CSVQGDSYGYTF. The CDR3 DNA is TGCAGCGTACAGGGGGACTCCTATGGCTACACCTTC. The V and J genes are TRBV29-1 and TRBJ1-2; 8 nucleotides agree with TRBD1. Germline V gives CDR1 SQVTM, CDR2 ANQGSEA. This CDR3 contains 12 residues. The junction had 4 bases not matched to a gene; V was cut back by 6 bases and J by 4 bases.

Only a few counts were recorded for this clonotype. The V and J genes are TRBV5-1 and TRBJ2-7; D is perhaps TRBD1 (5 bases). Per the germline V gene, CDR1 is SGHRS and CDR2 is YFSETQ. This CDR3 is built from 14 residues. Trimming removed 4 bases at V and 5 bases at J, with 16 bases between. The CDR3 is CASSRLQGKDEQYF. The CDR3 DNA is TGCGCCAGCAGCCGCCTCCAGGGTAAGGACGAGCAGTACTTC.

This clonotype was observed a handful of times. J is TRBJ1-5 and V is TRBV7-8; tentatively, D is TRBD1 (5 bases). CDR1 and CDR2 (germline): SGHVS, FQNEAQ. Deletions cut 5 bases from V and 7 bases from J, with 9 bases between. The CDR3 extends over 12 amino acids. The CDR3 nucleotides are TGTGCCAGCAGCCGTAAGGGGCAGCCCCAGCATTTT. Protein product: CASSRKGQPQHF.